This T cell receptor (beta chain) stems from a study of cytomegalovirus exposure and HLA in healthy donors. Broader study findings: Equally common other TCR beta chains were less clonally expanded than HLA-associated ones, a later analysis found. Within an earlier analysis, most TCR beta V segments proved productive either about 87% or about 30% of the time.

The ends were cut back, 0 bases at V and 3 bases at J, with 6 bases in the middle. The CDR3 runs 13 residues. CDR1 is SGHKS and CDR2 is YYEKEE in the germline V gene (reference sequence). To note about this clone: Its antigen is still unknown.

13 Jbeta primers and 60 Vbeta primers were used for the PCR. Authors' methods: A later analysis counted 70 million to 85 million unique TCR beta chains, around 11 million shared. This table comes from immunoSEQ multiplex PCR, and its TCRdb copy is limited to in-frame clones, with some not included. The V and J calls and clone size were taken over from that table, and D and trimming were inferred from the DNA. Here the sample spans about 100,000 clones, approximately 79% being singletons. Donors sampled were nominally healthy, though unrecorded immune exposures were likely. This clonotype originated in an older woman in good health and CMV-seropositive. Input material: PBMCs. The chain carries TRBV5-5 and TRBJ1-1; D uncertain. The CDR3, as DNA: TGTGCCAGCAGCTTGGCAGGCGACACTGAAGCTTTCTTT. Encoded protein: CASSLAGDTEAFF.